Presented here are 20 T cell receptor beta chains from one specimen sequenced in a study of T cells in Graves' hyperthyroidism and ophthalmopathy. There were TCR beta CDR3 regions amplified from RNA transcripts. Researchers ran a first-round RT-PCR on the TCR CDR3 using the HTBI primer set. TCRdb reanalysed the multiplex PCR reads using MiXCR and keeps one entry per CDR3 protein. The sample carries over 120,000 distinct CDR3 sequences, 22% recorded once. Sequencing was carried out using blood. Source of these receptors: a woman in her fifties or sixties with Graves' hyperthyroidism that later progressed to Graves' ophthalmopathy.

In this sample, this clonotype turned up many times. The chain joins TRBV11-2 to TRBJ2-4; TRBD2 is a possible D gene (6 bases). There are 17 residues in the CDR3. Trimming stripped 3 bases from V and 5 bases from J, with 20 bases between. The germline gives CDR1 SGHAT, CDR2 FQNNGV. This CDR3 is CASSFDSAGPPQNIQYF. As DNA, the CDR3 is TGTGCCAGCAGCTTCGATTCGGCGGGGCCGCCTCAAAACATTCAGTACTTC.

This clonotype was counted ten times or more. The V call is TRBV2, the J call TRBJ1-6; D unclear. The CDR3 totals 14 residues. Trimming left V 6 bases short and J 10 bases short, with 16 bases between. Per the germline V gene, CDR1 is SNHLY and CDR2 is FYNNEI. CDR3 nucleotides: TGTGCCAGCAGCCTAGCAAGGGAAGGATCACCCCTCCACTTT. Encoded protein: CASSLAREGSPLHF.

This clonotype was seen repeatedly, ten times or more. The chain combines TRBV28 with TRBJ2-7; possibly TRBD1 for D (7 bases). The V end lost 6 bases, the J end lost 0 bases, and 21 bases lay between the germline ends. Germline V gene lookup returns CDR1 MDHEN and CDR2 SYDVKM. The CDR3 is made up of 17 amino acids. CDR3 in amino acids: CASSLIGGTASSYEQYF. CDR3 DNA: TGTGCCAGCAGCCTTATTGGAGGGACAGCGTCCTCCTACGAGCAGTACTTC.

The chain couples TRBV27 to TRBJ2-6; 7 nucleotides match TRBD1. Germline loops: CDR1 MNHEY, CDR2 SMNVEV (reference sequence). The CDR3 has 19 residues. Losses at the gene ends were 0 bases for V and 2 bases for J; bases not matched to a gene: 10. The CDR3 region has the DNA TGTGCCAGCAGTTTATCGGTAAACAGGGGAGAGGCTGGGGCCAACGTCCTGACTTTC. Translated, it gives CASSLSVNRGEAGANVLTF.

This chain uses TRBV3-1 with TRBJ2-7; 13 bases fit TRBD2. The length of the CDR3 is 17 residues. Germline lookup yields CDR1 LGHDT and CDR2 YNNKEL (reference sequence). Losses at the gene ends were 3 bases for V and 0 bases for J; bases not matched to a gene: 5. CDR3 in amino acids: CASSQGLAGTLSYEQYF. CDR3 in DNA: TGTGCCAGCAGCCAGGGACTAGCGGGAACCCTCTCCTACGAGCAGTACTTC.

This clonotype was seen repeatedly, ten times or more. This chain connects TRBV5-1 to TRBJ2-7; D gene ambiguous. Germline lookup yields CDR1 SGHRS and CDR2 YFSETQ. This CDR3 contains 14 residues. V gave up 6 bases and J gave up 0 bases, with 13 bases separating them. CDR3 nucleotides: TGCGCCAGCAAAGCAGATCTCCTCTCCTACGAGCAGTACTTC. It specifies CASKADLLSYEQYF.

This clonotype was found once. The rearrangement uses TRBV6-2 or TRBV6-3 and TRBJ2-2; no clear D gene. Germline-derived CDR1 and CDR2 are MNHEY and SVGEGT. V gave up 7 bases and J gave up 0 bases, with 6 bases separating them. This CDR3 region has 13 residues. CDR3 sequence: CASNQANTGELFF. CDR3 nucleotides: TGTGCCAGCAACCAGGCGAACACCGGGGAGCTGTTTTTT.

This clonotype was detected many times. The V call is TRBV24-1, the J call TRBJ1-4; 11 nucleotides align to TRBD1. Germline lookup yields CDR1 KGHDR and CDR2 SFDVKD. Trimming took 5 bases from V and 7 from J; bases not matched to a gene: 5. The CDR3 is made up of 15 amino acids. CDR3 DNA sequence: TGTGCCACCAGTGGAGGGGGGACAGGGGGTGAAAAACTGTTTTTT. Protein: CATSGGGTGGEKLFF.

This clonotype was detected many times. V usage is TRBV5-1 and J usage is TRBJ2-1; TRBD2 might be the D (5 bases). Per the germline V gene, CDR1 is SGHRS and CDR2 is YFSETQ. Trimming removed 7 bases at V and 6 bases at J, with 17 bases between. The CDR3 has 14 residues. The CDR3 here is CASARDSRGNEQFF. CDR3 bases: TGCGCCAGCGCCCGAGACTCTCGGGGCAATGAGCAGTTCTTC.

This clonotype has ten or more counts. This rearrangement joins TRBV20-1 to TRBJ2-2, with TRBD2 matching 9 bases. Germline V CDR1 and CDR2: DFQATT, SNEGSKA (reference sequence). J was trimmed by 5 bases and V by 3 bases; bases with no gene match: 7. The CDR3 consists of 15 residues. This chain's CDR3 is CSASAASGVTGELFF. DNA of the CDR3: TGCAGTGCTAGTGCGGCTAGCGGGGTGACCGGGGAGCTGTTTTTT.

This chain joins TRBV3-1 and TRBJ2-2, with a tentative D call TRBD1 (6 bases). V shed 8 bases and J shed 4 bases, with 14 bases lying between them. CDR3 length equals 14 residues. CDR1 and CDR2 from the germline V gene are LGHDT and YNNKEL (reference sequence). The CDR3, as DNA: TGTGCCAGCCGCGTTGGGACACTCACCGGGGAGCTGTTTTTT. Residues: CASRVGTLTGELFF.

In its sample, this clonotype was seen many times. J is TRBJ2-1 and V is TRBV27; weak D call: TRBD1 (5 bases). V lost 4 bases and J lost 7, with 11 bases in between. The CDR3 length is 13 residues. CDR1 is MNHEY, CDR2 SMNVEV, per germline (reference sequence). The CDR3 protein is CASSWTFGNEQFF. The CDR3 DNA follows: TGTGCCAGCAGTTGGACATTTGGGAATGAGCAGTTCTTC.

This clonotype was observed many times. The rearrangement uses TRBV20-1 and TRBJ2-1, with TRBD2 identical over 9 bases. V was clipped by 2 bases and J by 3 bases; unmatched bases: 5. Germline assignment: CDR1 DFQATT and CDR2 SNEGSKA (reference sequence). CDR3 size: 15 residues. CDR3 amino acids: CSARRLAALYNEQFF. CDR3 DNA sequence: TGCAGTGCTAGACGACTAGCGGCTCTCTACAATGAGCAGTTCTTC.

This clonotype was picked up many times. The gene calls are TRBV6-2 or TRBV6-3 and TRBJ1-1; D possibly corresponds to TRBD1 (5 bases). The germline CDR1 and CDR2 sequences are MNHEY and SVGEGT. There are 15 residues in the CDR3. V was cut by 5 bases and J by 4 bases, with 17 bases left in between. The CDR3 DNA sequence: TGTGCCAGCAGTATGACGGGGGGACGGGGCACTGAAGCTTTCTTT. Translating gives CASSMTGGRGTEAFF.

This clonotype came up many times. V and J are TRBV28 and TRBJ2-3, with a possible D match to TRBD1 (7 bases). The CDR3 contains 14 residues. Trimming took off 8 bases at V and 1 base at J, with 13 bases between the two ends. CDR1 is MDHEN, CDR2 SYDVKM, per germline. In DNA, the CDR3 is TGTGCCAGCTACTCCAGGGGGGGCACAGATACGCAGTATTTT. This sequence encodes CASYSRGGTDTQYF. The complete variable domain, with remaining parts taken from reference TRBV28 and TRBJ2-3, reads DVKVTQSSRYLVKRTGEKVFLECVQDMDHENMFWYRQDPGLGLRLIYFSYDVKMKEKGDIPEGYSVSREKKERFSLILESASTNQTSMYLCASYSRGGTDTQYFGPGTRLTVL.

This clonotype was found many times. The genes are TRBV2 and TRBJ2-5; 9 bases line up with TRBD1. This CDR3 contains 14 residues. Germline loops: CDR1 SNHLY, CDR2 FYNNEI. V gave up 6 bases and J gave up 1 base; unmatched junction bases: 3. The CDR3 region is CASSPDRGQETQYF. CDR3 nucleotides: TGTGCCAGCAGCCCGGACAGGGGCCAAGAGACCCAGTACTTC.

This clonotype was recorded a few times. CDR3 DNA: TGCAGCGTTTTCAGCCGACTAGCGGGAGGCACAGATACGCAGTATTTT. Translation gives CSVFSRLAGGTDTQYF. The chain links TRBV29-1 to TRBJ2-3, with 12 bases fitting TRBD2. The CDR3 is 16 amino acids. J gave up 1 base and V 5 bases, and 7 bases lay outside the gene matches. Germline-derived CDR1 and CDR2 are SQVTM and ANQGSEA.

This clonotype was counted ten times or more. The chain uses TRBV18 and TRBJ2-7; D gene uncertain. CDR3 length equals 13 residues. CDR1 and CDR2 from the germline V gene are KGHSH and LQKENI. V was trimmed by 3 bases and J by 2 bases, leaving 8 bases between them. CDR3 in DNA: TGTGCCAGCTCACCGCCAGTAACCTACGAGCAGTACTTC. Residues: CASSPPVTYEQYF.

In its sample, this clonotype was seen a few times. The chain joins TRBV10-3 to TRBJ2-1; TRBD1 might be the D (5 bases). V lost 5 bases to trimming and J lost 5 bases, with 10 bases between them. Germline CDR1 reads ENHRY; CDR2 reads SYGVKD. CDR3 size: 13 residues. CDR3 bases: TGTGCCATCAGTCAGGGTATTAACAATGAGCAGTTCTTC. Protein product: CAISQGINNEQFF.

The chain joins TRBV6-5 to TRBJ1-4; D remains ambiguous. This CDR3 is 14 amino acids long. V lost 0 bases, J lost 11 bases, and 13 bases lay in between. CDR1 is MNHEY and CDR2 is SVGAGI in the germline V gene. The CDR3 here is CASSYSSSVGKLFF. The CDR3 DNA follows: TGTGCCAGCAGTTACTCGAGTAGTGTTGGGAAACTGTTTTTT.